The next 32 T cell receptor beta chains were all read from a single sample in a study of PD-1 and CTLA-4 blockade in melanoma. Some clones are missing from TCRdb's copy, which holds only in-frame ones; the method was immunoSEQ multiplex PCR. The sample lists about 28,000 clones, about 91% occurring once. The sample here was CD8+ T cells from peripheral blood, taken from a patient given anti-PD-1 treatment. The receptors come from a human donor with melanoma.

This clone has just one count. The chain uses TRBV28 and TRBJ1-2; possible D gene TRBD1, 5 bases. The CDR3 has 13 amino acids. V was cut by 1 base and J by 5 bases, with 8 bases left in between. Germline lookup yields CDR1 MDHEN and CDR2 SYDVKM. CDR3 nucleotides: TGTGCCAGCAGTTTATCACAGGCTTATGGCTACACCTTC. Translating gives CASSLSQAYGYTF.

The rearrangement uses TRBV4-1 and TRBJ2-7; D is ambiguous. Trimming took off 1 base at V and 2 bases at J, with 6 bases between the two ends. Germline V gives CDR1 MGHRA, CDR2 YSYEKL. This CDR3 spans 13 amino acids. CDR3 region: CASSQGRAYEQYF. In DNA, the CDR3 is TGCGCCAGCAGCCAAGGTAGGGCCTACGAGCAGTACTTC.

This chain uses TRBV7-8 with TRBJ1-1, with a tentative D call TRBD1 (5 bases). Germline CDR1 reads SGHVS; CDR2 reads FQNEAQ. This CDR3 is built from 15 residues. V dropped 5 bases and J dropped 0 bases, with 13 bases sitting between them. The CDR3 protein is CASSPGILMNTEAFF. The CDR3 bases are TGTGCCAGCAGCCCAGGGATACTCATGAACACTGAAGCTTTCTTT.

This clone is a singleton in its sample. The chain combines TRBV5-6 with TRBJ1-1; D is unresolved. Trimming removed 1 base at V and 2 bases at J, with 6 bases between. This CDR3 contains 13 residues. The germline V gene encodes CDR1 SGHDT and CDR2 YYEEEE. CDR3 in amino acids: CASSLRGNTEAFF. The CDR3 DNA sequence: TGTGCCAGCAGCTTGCGGGGAAACACTGAAGCTTTCTTT.

The genes are TRBV5-1 and TRBJ2-7; 9 bases line up with TRBD1. This CDR3 has 13 amino acids. Germline CDR1 is SGHRS and CDR2 is YFSETQ. The J segment lost 9 bases and the V segment lost 4 bases, leaving 8 bases of the junction unmatched. CDR3 in amino acids: CASSPGTGIGQYF. The CDR3 DNA follows: TGCGCCAGCAGCCCCGGGACAGGGATTGGGCAGTACTTC.

The J gene is TRBJ1-1, the V gene TRBV6-4; 8 bases are a match to TRBD1. V trimming: 4 bases; J trimming: 4 bases; junction bases outside the gene matches: 5. Germline lookup yields CDR1 MRHNA and CDR2 SNTAGT. CDR3 length: 14 amino acids. The CDR3 region has the DNA TGTGCCAGCAGTGCACAGGGGGAGGGCACTGAAGCTTTCTTT. Encoded protein: CASSAQGEGTEAFF.

This sequence joins TRBV24-1 and TRBJ2-2, with D unclear. The CDR3 covers 13 residues. Trimming took off 0 bases at V and 6 bases at J, with 4 bases between the two ends. In germline, CDR1 is KGHDR, CDR2 SFDVKD. CDR3 nucleotides: TGTGCCACCAGTGATTTGCCCGCCGGGGAGCTGTTTTTT. It specifies CATSDLPAGELFF.

V usage is TRBV4-1 and J usage is TRBJ2-1; 8 nucleotides match TRBD1. Germline assignment: CDR1 MGHRA and CDR2 YSYEKL. This CDR3 has 17 residues. V dropped 3 bases and J dropped 8; count of bases not matched to a gene: 15. CDR3 nucleotides: TGCGCCAGCAGCCACTTCCAACAGGGGGAAAGAGCGGATGAGCAGTTCTTC. Translating gives CASSHFQQGERADEQFF.

CDR3: CASSLYGQAYNQPQHF. In DNA form, the CDR3 reads TGTGCCAGTAGCCTCTACGGACAGGCCTACAATCAGCCCCAGCATTTT. The chain joins TRBV19 to TRBJ1-5, with 7 bases fitting TRBD1. The CDR3 sequence is 16 residues long. Germline lookup yields CDR1 LNHDA and CDR2 SQIVND (reference sequence). The V and J ends lost 6 bases and 3 bases, in that order; junction bases with no gene match: 11.

The chain employs TRBV7-9 and TRBJ1-4; 8 bases are shared with TRBD1. CDR3 length: 13 residues. V lost 4 bases, J lost 15 bases, and 10 bases stayed unmatched. The V gene's germline CDR1 is SEHNR and CDR2 FQNEAQ (reference sequence). CDR3 sequence: CASSSRDGQGMFF. The DNA of the CDR3 is TGTGCCAGCAGCTCACGGGATGGACAGGGAATGTTTTTT. Full variable domain (remainder filled in from reference TRBV7-9 and TRBJ1-4): DTGVSQNPRHKITKRGQNVTFRCDPISEHNRLYWYRQTLGQGPEFLTYFQNEAQLEKSRLLSDRFSAERPKGSFSTLEIQRTEQGDSAMYLCASSSRDGQGMFFGSGTQLSVL.

V and J are TRBV6-4 and TRBJ1-1, with D possibly matching TRBD1 (5 bases). This CDR3 has 12 amino acids. The germline V and J ends were trimmed by 10 bases and 1 base, with 10 bases remaining between them. CDR1 MRHNA and CDR2 SNTAGT come from the germline V gene. The CDR3, as DNA: TGTGCCACGAGAGGACAGAACACTGAAGCTTTCTTT. The encoded protein is CATRGQNTEAFF.

CDR3 sequence (DNA): TGTGCCAGCAGCTTAATAAGTACAGGTCAAGAGACCCAGTACTTC. It yields the protein CASSLISTGQETQYF. This rearrangement joins TRBV7-3 to TRBJ2-5; D possibly corresponds to TRBD1 (5 bases). V lost 1 base and J 2 bases, leaving 11 bases between the germline ends. Per the germline V gene, CDR1 is SGHTA and CDR2 is FQGTGA. This CDR3 is 15 amino acids long.

Concerning this clone itself: The junction differs from germline at one of its ends, possibly a read error. The CDR3 region is CASSDSDRGANVLTF. CDR3 nucleotides: TGTGCCAGCAGTGACTCCGACCGAGGGGCCAACGTCCTGACTTTC. This chain links TRBV6-5 with TRBJ2-6; D gene ambiguous. Germline CDR1 and CDR2: MNHEY and SVGAGI. CDR3 length: 15 residues.

This chain connects TRBV2 to TRBJ1-2; D unresolved. Trimming removed 0 bases from V and 6 bases from J, with 20 bases in between. The CDR3 has 17 residues. Germline values: CDR1 SNHLY, CDR2 FYNNEI. CDR3 sequence reads: CASSEAEGPFGDHGYTF. CDR3 sequence (DNA): TGTGCCAGCAGTGAAGCTGAGGGTCCCTTCGGGGATCATGGCTACACCTTC.

The chain couples TRBV6-5 to TRBJ1-1; D remains unclear. Germline V CDR1 and CDR2: MNHEY, SVGAGI. V dropped 6 bases and J dropped 5 bases, with 7 bases sitting between them. The CDR3 has 11 residues. The CDR3 DNA reads TGTGCCAGCAGGGTTGGGACTGAAGCTTTCTTT. This sequence encodes CASRVGTEAFF.

The rearrangement uses TRBV28 and TRBJ2-1; weak D call: TRBD1 (6 bases). V was cut by 10 bases and J by 0 bases, with 19 bases left in between. Germline values: CDR1 MDHEN, CDR2 SYDVKM. The CDR3 totals 16 residues. The CDR3 DNA reads TGTGCCATCAATCGGGACACCTCAAGCTCCTACAATGAGCAGTTCTTC. Translation gives CAINRDTSSSYNEQFF.

The V gene is TRBV9, the J gene TRBJ2-1; D not certain. The CDR3 is 14 amino acids. Germline assignment: CDR1 SGDLS and CDR2 YYNGEE. Trimming took 0 bases from V and 6 from J, leaving 10 bases between them. CDR3 DNA: TGTGCCAGCAGCGTAGGCCTAGACGGCAATGAGCAGTTCTTC. Amino acid sequence: CASSVGLDGNEQFF.

This clone was detected a few times. The chain's CDR3 is CASSPTGQNGNTIYF. CDR3 bases: TGTGCCAGTAGTCCTACGGGACAAAATGGAAACACCATATATTTT. The chain uses TRBV19 and TRBJ1-3; tentatively, D is TRBD1 (6 bases). CDR3 length equals 15 residues. Trimming stripped 5 bases from V and 3 bases from J, with 14 bases between. In germline, CDR1 is LNHDA, CDR2 SQIVND (reference sequence). Full variable domain (missing parts from reference TRBV19 and TRBJ1-3): DGGITQSPKYLFRKEGQNVTLSCEQNLNHDAMYWYRQDPGQGLRLIYYSQIVNDFQKGDIAEGYSVSREKKESFPLTVTSAQKNPTAFYLCASSPTGQNGNTIYFGEGSWLTVV.

This clone was recorded once. The chain carries TRBV7-9 and TRBJ2-1, with 9 bases identical to TRBD2. Germline lookup yields CDR1 SEHNR and CDR2 FQNEAQ (reference sequence). The CDR3 totals 15 residues. V shed 3 bases, J shed 5 bases, and the junction held 5 bases outside the gene matches. The CDR3 DNA sequence: TGTGCCAGCAGCTTTTGGACTAGCGAGAACAATGAGCAGTTCTTC. It specifies CASSFWTSENNEQFF.

For the CDR3, the DNA is TGCAGCGTTGAAGAAGGGACTGAAGCTTTCTTT. Protein sequence: CSVEEGTEAFF. This chain uses TRBV29-1 with TRBJ1-1; D gene unclear. Germline V lookup: CDR1 SQVTM, CDR2 ANQGSEA. V was clipped by 0 bases and J by 5 bases, with 4 bases between them. The CDR3 has 11 residues.

This clone was counted a single time. The rearrangement uses TRBV7-9 and TRBJ2-1; unclear D gene. V was cut by 1 base and J by 3 bases, with 7 bases left in between. Germline V gene data show CDR1 as SEHNR and CDR2 as FQNEAQ (reference sequence). The CDR3 runs to 14 residues. The CDR3 here is CASSLDLIYNEQFF. DNA of the CDR3: TGTGCCAGCAGCTTAGACTTGATCTACAATGAGCAGTTCTTC.

The CDR3 spells CATSGISNQPQHF. As DNA, the CDR3 is TGCGCCACCAGCGGGATTAGCAATCAGCCCCAGCATTTT. The chain recombines TRBV10-2 with TRBJ1-5; no firm D call. The V gene lost 10 bases and the J gene lost 0 bases, with 10 bases spanning the gap. The CDR3 spans 13 residues. CDR1 and CDR2 (germline): WSHSY, SAAADI.

The chain recombines TRBV20-1 with TRBJ2-7; TRBD2 might be the D (5 bases). The CDR3 runs to 14 residues. Trimming cost V 3 bases and J 0 bases, with 12 bases left between them. Germline V gives CDR1 DFQATT, CDR2 SNEGSKA (reference sequence). CDR3: CSASEGSFSYEQYF. The CDR3 region has the DNA TGCAGTGCTAGTGAGGGTAGCTTCTCCTACGAGCAGTACTTC.

In this sample, this clone turned up once. The rearrangement links TRBV7-8 to TRBJ1-6, with unresolved D. The CDR3 runs 13 residues. V was clipped by 8 bases and J by 6 bases, with 11 bases between them. Germline CDR1 SGHVS, CDR2 FQNEAQ. Written as DNA, the CDR3 is TGTGCCAGCGGGCGGAAGGTTAATTCACCCCTCCACTTT. Encoded protein: CASGRKVNSPLHF.

CDR3 sequence reads: CASRYQGDHNEQFF. CDR3 nucleotide sequence: TGTGCCAGCAGATACCAGGGGGACCACAATGAGCAGTTCTTC. The chain employs TRBV6-5 and TRBJ2-1; 7 bases align to TRBD1. Trimming took 6 bases from V and 5 from J; bases not matched to a gene: 7. The CDR3 extends over 14 amino acids. Germline CDR1 MNHEY, CDR2 SVGAGI.

The V gene is TRBV6-6, the J gene TRBJ1-1; D is perhaps TRBD1 (6 bases). V lost 6 bases and J lost 4, with 15 bases in between. Germline CDR1 reads MNHNY; CDR2 reads SVGAGI (reference sequence). This CDR3 is 14 amino acids long. CDR3 amino acids: CASSPGTTATEAFF. CDR3 bases: TGTGCCAGCAGCCCCGGGACAACGGCCACTGAAGCTTTCTTT.

The gene calls are TRBV19 and TRBJ2-7; tentatively, D is TRBD1 (6 bases). CDR3 length equals 13 residues. V lost 2 bases to trimming and J lost 6 bases, with 11 bases between them. The V gene's germline CDR1 is LNHDA and CDR2 SQIVND (reference sequence). CDR3 coding DNA: TGTGCCAGTAGTATAAGGGGGACACTCGAGCAGTACTTC. This translates into CASSIRGTLEQYF.

The CDR3 region has the DNA TGTGCCAGCAGCGTACAGGGGGCGAACACTGAAGCTTTCTTT. Translating it yields CASSVQGANTEAFF. The gene calls are TRBV3-1 (or the pseudogene TRBV3-2) and TRBJ1-1, with 9 bases aligning to TRBD1. V dropped 5 bases and J dropped 1; count of bases not matched to a gene: 2. In germline, CDR1 is LGHDT, CDR2 YNNKEL (reference sequence). This CDR3 is built from 14 residues.

The table lists this clone with a few counts. CDR3 DNA sequence: TGCGCCAGCAGCCAATCTCCGGGACAGGGAAACGGCTACACCTTC. Residues: CASSQSPGQGNGYTF. This chain connects TRBV4-1 to TRBJ1-2; TRBD1 matches at 9 bases. The V segment lost 2 bases and the J segment 8 bases; nucleotides outside the gene matches: 9. The germline gives CDR1 MGHRA, CDR2 YSYEKL. The CDR3 extends over 15 amino acids.

The chain employs TRBV7-6 and TRBJ2-1, with D perhaps TRBD1 or TRBD2 (5 bases each). Per the germline V gene, CDR1 is SGHVS and CDR2 is FNYEAQ. This CDR3 has 16 amino acids. V was clipped by 2 bases and J by 9 bases, with 20 bases between them. The CDR3 reads CASSLPPAGGVGEQFF. For the CDR3, the DNA is TGTGCCAGCAGCTTACCCCCTGCTGGGGGAGTTGGTGAGCAGTTCTTC. The full variable domain, with the rest looked up from reference TRBV7-6 and TRBJ2-1, is GAGVSQSPRYKVTKRGQDVALRCDPISGHVSLYWYRQALGQGPEFLTYFNYEAQQDKSGLPNDRFSAERPEGSISTLTIQRTEQRDSAMYRCASSLPPAGGVGEQFFGPGTRLTVL.

This rearrangement joins TRBV30 to TRBJ2-5, with D perhaps matching TRBD1 (6 bases). The CDR3 extends over 14 amino acids. Germline lookup yields CDR1 GTSNPN and CDR2 SVGIG (reference sequence). The germline V and J ends were trimmed by 4 bases and 2 bases, with 14 bases remaining between them. The CDR3 DNA is TGTGCCTGGACCCTGGACAGTTTGCAAGAGACCCAGTACTTC. It yields the protein CAWTLDSLQETQYF.

The chain recombines TRBV7-9 with TRBJ2-3, with D possibly TRBD1 on 5 matching bases. The ends were cut back, 1 base at V and 3 bases at J, with 8 bases in the middle. Germline assignment: CDR1 SEHNR and CDR2 FQNEAQ (reference sequence). This CDR3 region has 14 residues. This CDR3 is CASSLVGATDTQYF. The CDR3 nucleotides are TGTGCCAGCAGCTTAGTTGGGGCTACAGATACGCAGTATTTT.